The entry below describes one TCR beta chain. Sequencing used immunoSEQ multiplex PCR; TCRdb keeps in-frame clones, though not all of them. The data show some 190,000 clones, roughly 90% seen once. Trimming pared 1 base from V and 7 bases from J, leaving 18 bases between. Germline V gene sequence: CDR1 SGHNT, CDR2 YYREEE (reference sequence). The CDR3 totals 15 residues. This record belongs to a study of blood T cell repertoires in COVID-19. Turning to the study itself: The origin of the acute and convalescent COVID-19 samples was the United States, Italy and Spain. T cells, B-cell-depleted T cells, or PBMCs supplied cDNA or gDNA.

This rearrangement joins TRBV5-4 to TRBJ2-7, with D perhaps TRBD2 (6 bases). The receptor comes from a man aged 18 to 29 with active or convalescent COVID-19. The sequencing sample was made of peripheral blood. In nucleotides, the CDR3 is TGTGCCAGCAGCTTGAGATGGGAAGGGGCGGGGGAGCAGTACTTC. Its protein product is CASSLRWEGAGEQYF.